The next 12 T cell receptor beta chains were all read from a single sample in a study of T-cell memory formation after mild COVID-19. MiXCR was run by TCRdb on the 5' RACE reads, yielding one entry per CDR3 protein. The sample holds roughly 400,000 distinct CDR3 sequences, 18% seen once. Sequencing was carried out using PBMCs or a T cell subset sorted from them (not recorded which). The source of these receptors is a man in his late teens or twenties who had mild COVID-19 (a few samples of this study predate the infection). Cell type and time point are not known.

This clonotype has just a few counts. The chain's CDR3 is CASSSQGGGYNEQFF. CDR3 in DNA: TGTGCCAGCAGCTCGCAGGGTGGGGGTTACAATGAGCAGTTCTTC. This chain uses TRBV7-9 with TRBJ2-1; D may correspond to TRBD1 or TRBD2 (5 bases each). The CDR3 runs to 15 residues. Germline lookup yields CDR1 SEHNR and CDR2 FQNEAQ (reference sequence). Trimming stripped 4 bases from V and 4 bases from J, with 14 bases between.

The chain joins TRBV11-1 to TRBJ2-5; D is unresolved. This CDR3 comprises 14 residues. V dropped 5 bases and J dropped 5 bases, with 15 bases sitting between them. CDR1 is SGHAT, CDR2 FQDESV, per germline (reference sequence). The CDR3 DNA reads TGTGCCAGCAGCCCCTTAAACATCGTCGAGACCCAGTACTTC. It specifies CASSPLNIVETQYF.

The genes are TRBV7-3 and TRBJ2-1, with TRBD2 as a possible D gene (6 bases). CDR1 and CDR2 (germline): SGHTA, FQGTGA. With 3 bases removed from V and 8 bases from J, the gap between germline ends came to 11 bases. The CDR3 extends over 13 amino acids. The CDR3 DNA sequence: TGTGCCAGCAGCTTGGAGGGTAGTCATGAGCAGTTCTTC. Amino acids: CASSLEGSHEQFF.

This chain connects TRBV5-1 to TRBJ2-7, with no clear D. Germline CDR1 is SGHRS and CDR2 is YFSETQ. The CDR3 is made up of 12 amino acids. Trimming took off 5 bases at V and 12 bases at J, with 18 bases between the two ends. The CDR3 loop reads CASSEDHLRRYF. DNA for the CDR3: TGCGCCAGCAGTGAAGACCATTTGAGGCGGTACTTC.

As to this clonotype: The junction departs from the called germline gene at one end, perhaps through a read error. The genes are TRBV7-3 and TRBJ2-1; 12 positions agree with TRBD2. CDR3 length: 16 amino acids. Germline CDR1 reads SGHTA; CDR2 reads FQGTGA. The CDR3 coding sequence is TGTGCCAGCAGCTTCCGGGCTAGCGGGGGGGCCAATGAGCAGGTCTTC. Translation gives CASSFRASGGANEQVF.

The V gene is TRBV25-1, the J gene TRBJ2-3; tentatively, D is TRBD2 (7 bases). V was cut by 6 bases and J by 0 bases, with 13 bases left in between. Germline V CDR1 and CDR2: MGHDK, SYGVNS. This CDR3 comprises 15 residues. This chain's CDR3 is CASRYRGASTDTQYF. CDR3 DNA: TGTGCCAGCAGGTACCGGGGGGCGAGCACAGATACGCAGTATTTT. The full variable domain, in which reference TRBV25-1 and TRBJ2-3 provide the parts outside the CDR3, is EADIYQTPRYLVIGTGKKITLECSQTMGHDKMYWYQQDPGMELHLIHYSYGVNSTEKGDLSSESTVSRIRTEHFPLTLESARPSHTSQYLCASRYRGASTDTQYFGPGTRLTVL.

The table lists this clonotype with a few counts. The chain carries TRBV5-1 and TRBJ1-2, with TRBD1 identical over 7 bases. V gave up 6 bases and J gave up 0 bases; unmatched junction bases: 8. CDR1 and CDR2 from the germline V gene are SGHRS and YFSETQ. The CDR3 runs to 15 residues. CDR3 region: CASNRDSPANYGYTF. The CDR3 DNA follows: TGCGCCAGCAACCGGGACAGTCCCGCTAACTATGGCTACACCTTC.

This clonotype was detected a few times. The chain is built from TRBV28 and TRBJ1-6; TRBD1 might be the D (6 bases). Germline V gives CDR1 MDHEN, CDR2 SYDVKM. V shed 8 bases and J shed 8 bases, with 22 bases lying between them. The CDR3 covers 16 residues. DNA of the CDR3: TGTGCCAGCGGGGACACGGACTATCGGGTTCATTCACCCCTCCACTTT. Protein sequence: CASGDTDYRVHSPLHF.

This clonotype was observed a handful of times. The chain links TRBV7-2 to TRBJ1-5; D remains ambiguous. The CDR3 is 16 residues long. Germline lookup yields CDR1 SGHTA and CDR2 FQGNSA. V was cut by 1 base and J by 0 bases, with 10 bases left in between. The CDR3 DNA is TGTGCCAGCAGCTTAGTCGTCGGGGTTAGCAATCAGCCCCAGCATTTT. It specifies CASSLVVGVSNQPQHF.

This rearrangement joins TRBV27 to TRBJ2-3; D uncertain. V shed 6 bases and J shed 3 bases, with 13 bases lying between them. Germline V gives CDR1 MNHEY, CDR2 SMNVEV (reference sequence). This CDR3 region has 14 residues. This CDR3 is CASRQERFTDTQYF. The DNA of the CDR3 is TGTGCCAGCAGACAAGAAAGGTTTACAGATACGCAGTATTTT.

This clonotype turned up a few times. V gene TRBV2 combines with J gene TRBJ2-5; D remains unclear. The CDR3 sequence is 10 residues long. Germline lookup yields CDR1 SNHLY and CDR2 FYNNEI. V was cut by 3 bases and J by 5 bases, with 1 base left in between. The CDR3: CASSDETQYF. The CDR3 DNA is TGTGCCAGCAGTGACGAGACCCAGTACTTC.

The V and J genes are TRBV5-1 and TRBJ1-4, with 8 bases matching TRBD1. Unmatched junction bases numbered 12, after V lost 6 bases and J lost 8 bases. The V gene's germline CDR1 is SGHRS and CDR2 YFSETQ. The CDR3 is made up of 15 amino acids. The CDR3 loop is CASKQSGQGGEKLFF. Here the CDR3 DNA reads TGCGCCAGCAAACAGTCTGGACAGGGTGGAGAAAAACTGTTTTTT.